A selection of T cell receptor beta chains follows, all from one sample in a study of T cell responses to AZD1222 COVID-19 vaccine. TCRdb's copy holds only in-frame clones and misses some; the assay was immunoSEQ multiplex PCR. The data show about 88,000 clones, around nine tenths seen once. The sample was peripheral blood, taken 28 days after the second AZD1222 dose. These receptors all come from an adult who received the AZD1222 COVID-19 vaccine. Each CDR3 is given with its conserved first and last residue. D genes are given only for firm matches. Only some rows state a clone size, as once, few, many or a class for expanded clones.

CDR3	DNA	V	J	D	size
CASSPGQGLVLGEAFF	TGCGCCAGCAGCCCGGGACAGGGCTTAGTTCTGGGTGAAGCTTTCTTT	TRBV5-1	TRBJ1-1	TRBD1	-
CASSGLAGGPSTDTQYF	TGTGCCAGCAGCGGACTAGCGGGGGGGCCGAGCACAGATACGCAGTATTTT	TRBV9	TRBJ2-3	TRBD2	-
CASSLLAPPVPHIQYF	TGTGCCAGCTCACTGCTGGCCCCGCCCGTACCTCACATTCAGTACTTC	TRBV18	TRBJ2-4	-	-
CASSDPGGSAYEQYF	TGTGCCAGCAGTGACCCAGGGGGTAGTGCCTACGAGCAGTACTTC	TRBV25-1	TRBJ2-7	TRBD1	-
CASSGIGAGYGYTF	TGTGCCAGCAGTGGTATCGGGGCAGGGTATGGCTACACCTTC	TRBV25-1	TRBJ1-2	-	-
CSVERADYGYTF	TGCAGCGTTGAAAGGGCAGATTATGGCTACACCTTC	TRBV29-1	TRBJ1-2	-	-
CASSLDFGTEAFF	TGTGCCAGCAGCTTGGACTTTGGGACTGAAGCTTTCTTT	TRBV11-2	TRBJ1-1	-	-
CASSPRDEKLFF	TGTGCCAGCTCACCTCGGGATGAAAAACTGTTTTTT	TRBV18	TRBJ1-4	-	-
CATSRDGRGGTEAFF	TGTGCCACCAGCAGAGATGGCAGGGGAGGCACTGAAGCTTTCTTT	TRBV15	TRBJ1-1	-	-
CASSVEQGMNTEAFF	TGTGCCAGCAGCGTAGAACAGGGCATGAACACTGAAGCTTTCTTT	TRBV9	TRBJ1-1	-	-
CASSHRRLTDGNTIYF	TGTGCCAGCAGCCACCGGCGGTTAACAGATGGAAACACCATATATTTT	TRBV4-2	TRBJ1-3	-	-
CASSVPLIEQYF	TGTGCCAGCAGTGTTCCCTTAATCGAGCAGTACTTC	TRBV2	TRBJ2-7	-	-
CASSEVSEKLFF	TGTGCCAGCTCAGAAGTCAGTGAAAAACTGTTTTTT	TRBV3-1/TRBV3-2	TRBJ1-4	-	-
CASNMERTEVKGQFF	TGTGCCAGCAATATGGAAAGGACGGAGGTAAAAGGGCAGTTCTTC	TRBV11-2	TRBJ2-1	-	-
CASSEDTSNQPQHF	TGTGCCAGCAGTGAGGACACTAGCAATCAGCCCCAGCATTTT	TRBV2	TRBJ1-5	-	-
CASSLAGDSYEQYF	TGCGCCAGCAGCTTGGCAGGGGACTCCTACGAGCAGTACTTC	TRBV5-1	TRBJ2-7	-	-
CASSPSGHTEAFF	TGTGCCAGCAGCCCGTCCGGGCACACTGAAGCTTTCTTT	TRBV3-1/TRBV3-2	TRBJ1-1	-	-
CASSLGGAGEKLFF	TGTGCCAGCAGCTTAGGGGGGGCTGGGGAAAAACTGTTTTTT	TRBV5-4	TRBJ1-4	-	-
CASSNSQGPAWGYTF	TGTGCCAGCAGCAATAGTCAGGGACCCGCTTGGGGCTACACCTTC	TRBV21-1	TRBJ1-2	-	-
CASSKEVLDGYTF	TGCGCCAGCAGCAAAGAAGTCCTTGATGGCTACACCTTC	TRBV5-1	TRBJ1-2	-	-
CASSPTGREQYF	TGTGCCAGCAGCCCGACTGGAAGGGAGCAGTACTTC	TRBV7-8	TRBJ2-7	-	-
CASRDWTASNQPQHF	TGTGCCAGCAGAGATTGGACAGCTAGCAATCAGCCCCAGCATTTT	TRBV6-5	TRBJ1-5	-	few
CASSGQPRVNTEAFF	TGTGCCAGTAGTGGTCAGCCCCGGGTGAACACTGAAGCTTTCTTT	TRBV19	TRBJ1-1	-	-
CASSGQASYEQYF	TGTGCCAGCAGTGGCCAGGCCTCCTACGAGCAGTACTTC	TRBV2	TRBJ2-7	-	-
CASSPGRDRFYEQYF	TGTGCCAGCTCACCCGGAAGGGACAGATTCTACGAGCAGTACTTC	TRBV18	TRBJ2-7	TRBD1	-
CASSNFPAGTIYF	TGTGCCAGCAGTAACTTCCCAGCGGGCACCATATATTTT	TRBV12-3/TRBV12-4	TRBJ1-3	-	-
CASSPVSRQTNYGYTF	TGTGCCAGCTCACCGGTTTCCCGACAGACTAACTATGGCTACACCTTC	TRBV18	TRBJ1-2	-	-
CASSQGRGNQPQHF	TGTGCCAGCAGCCAAGGCAGAGGAAATCAGCCCCAGCATTTT	TRBV11-2	TRBJ1-5	-	-
CASSKGEETQYF	TGTGCCAGCAGCAAAGGAGAGGAGACCCAGTACTTC	TRBV9	TRBJ2-5	-	-
CASRQVGGTEAFF	TGTGCCAGCAGGCAGGTGGGGGGAACTGAAGCTTTCTTT	TRBV7-9	TRBJ1-1	-	-
CASSQPGFTDTQYF	TGCGCCAGCAGCCAACCCGGCTTCACAGATACGCAGTATTTT	TRBV4-1	TRBJ2-3	-	-
CASSERQGANFYGYTF	TGTGCCAGCAGTGAAAGACAGGGGGCCAATTTTTATGGCTACACCTTC	TRBV6-1	TRBJ1-2	TRBD1	-
CASSRRTGINEKLFF	TGTGCCAGCAGCAGACGGACAGGGATTAATGAAAAACTGTTTTTT	TRBV7-2	TRBJ1-4	TRBD1	once
CASGAGPASYEQYF	TGTGCCTCCGGGGCGGGTCCAGCCTCCTACGAGCAGTACTTC	TRBV6-5	TRBJ2-7	-	-
CASRIGTGLYGYTF	TGTGCCAGCAGAATAGGGACAGGGCTCTATGGCTACACCTTC	TRBV2	TRBJ1-2	TRBD1	-
CASSLFGTYEQYF	TGTGCCAGCAGTTTATTCGGGACCTACGAGCAGTACTTC	TRBV12-3/TRBV12-4	TRBJ2-7	-	-
CASSSPKQGSYEQYF	TGTGCCAGCAGTTCCCCGAAGCAGGGCTCCTACGAGCAGTACTTC	TRBV6-5	TRBJ2-7	-	-
CASSIRSGHGNTEAFF	TGTGCCAGTAGTATCAGGTCCGGGCACGGGAACACTGAAGCTTTCTTT	TRBV19	TRBJ1-1	-	-
CASRVQGNQPQHF	TGTGCCAGCAGAGTACAGGGGAATCAGCCCCAGCATTTT	TRBV6-5	TRBJ1-5	TRBD1	-
CASSPPGRPRYGYTF	TGTGCCAGCTCACCACCGGGGAGGCCTCGCTATGGCTACACCTTC	TRBV18	TRBJ1-2	-	-
CASSYQPPTGAGNTIYF	TGTGCCAGCAGTTACCAACCCCCGACAGGTGCTGGAAACACCATATATTTT	TRBV6-2/TRBV6-3	TRBJ1-3	-	-
CASGQGGNTIYF	TGTGCCAGCGGCCAAGGGGGAAACACCATATATTTT	TRBV12-3/TRBV12-4	TRBJ1-3	-	-
CASSLREEKLFF	TGTGCCAGCAGCTTAAGGGAAGAAAAACTGTTTTTT	TRBV7-9	TRBJ1-4	-	-